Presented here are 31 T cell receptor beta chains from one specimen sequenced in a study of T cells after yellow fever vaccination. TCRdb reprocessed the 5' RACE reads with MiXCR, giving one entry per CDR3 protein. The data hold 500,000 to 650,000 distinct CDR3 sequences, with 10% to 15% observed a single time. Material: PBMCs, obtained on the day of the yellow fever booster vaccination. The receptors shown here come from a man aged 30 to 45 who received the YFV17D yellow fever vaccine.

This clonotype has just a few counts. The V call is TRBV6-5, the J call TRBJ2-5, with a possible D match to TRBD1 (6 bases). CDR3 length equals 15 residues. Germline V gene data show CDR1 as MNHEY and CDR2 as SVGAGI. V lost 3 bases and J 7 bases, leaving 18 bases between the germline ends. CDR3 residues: CASSYSQGEIWTQYF. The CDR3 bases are TGTGCCAGCAGTTATTCACAGGGAGAGATTTGGACCCAGTACTTC.

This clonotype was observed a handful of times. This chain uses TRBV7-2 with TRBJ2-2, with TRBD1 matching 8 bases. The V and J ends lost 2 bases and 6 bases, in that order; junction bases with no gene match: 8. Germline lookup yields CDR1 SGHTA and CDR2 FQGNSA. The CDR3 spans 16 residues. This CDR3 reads CASSLQGALPAGELFF. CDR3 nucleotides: TGTGCCAGCAGCTTACAGGGGGCATTACCCGCCGGGGAGCTGTTTTTT.

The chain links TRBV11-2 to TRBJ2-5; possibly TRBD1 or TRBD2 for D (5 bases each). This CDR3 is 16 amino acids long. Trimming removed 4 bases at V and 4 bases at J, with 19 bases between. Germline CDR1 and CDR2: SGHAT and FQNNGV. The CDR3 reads CASSSQIFGAGETQYF. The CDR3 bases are TGTGCCAGCAGCTCTCAAATCTTCGGGGCAGGAGAGACCCAGTACTTC.

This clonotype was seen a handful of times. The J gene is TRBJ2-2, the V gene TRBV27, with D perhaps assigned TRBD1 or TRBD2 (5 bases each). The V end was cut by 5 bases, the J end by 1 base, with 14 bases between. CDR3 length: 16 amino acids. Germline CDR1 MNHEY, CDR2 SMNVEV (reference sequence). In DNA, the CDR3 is TGTGCCAGCAGTCCCCCGGGACCGAGGAACACCGGGGAGCTGTTTTTT. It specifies CASSPPGPRNTGELFF.

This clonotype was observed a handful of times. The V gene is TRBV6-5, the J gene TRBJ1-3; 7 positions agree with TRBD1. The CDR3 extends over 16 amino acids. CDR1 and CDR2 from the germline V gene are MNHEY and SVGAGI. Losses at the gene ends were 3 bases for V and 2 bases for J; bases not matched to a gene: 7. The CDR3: CASSYRRDRTGNTIYF. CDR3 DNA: TGTGCCAGCAGTTATAGGCGGGACAGAACTGGAAACACCATATATTTT.

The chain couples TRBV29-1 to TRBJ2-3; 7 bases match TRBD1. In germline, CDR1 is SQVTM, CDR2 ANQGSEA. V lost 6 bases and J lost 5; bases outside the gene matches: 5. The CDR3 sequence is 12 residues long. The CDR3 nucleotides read TGCAGCGTCAGGACAGGTAGAGATACGCAGTATTTT. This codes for CSVRTGRDTQYF.

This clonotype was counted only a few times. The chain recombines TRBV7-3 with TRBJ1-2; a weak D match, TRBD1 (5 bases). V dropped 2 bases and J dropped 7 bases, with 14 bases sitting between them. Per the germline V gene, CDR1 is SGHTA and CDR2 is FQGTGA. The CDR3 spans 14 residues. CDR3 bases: TGTGCCAGCAGCTTAGGGGCCATGTCGTCTGGCTACACCTTC. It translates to CASSLGAMSSGYTF.

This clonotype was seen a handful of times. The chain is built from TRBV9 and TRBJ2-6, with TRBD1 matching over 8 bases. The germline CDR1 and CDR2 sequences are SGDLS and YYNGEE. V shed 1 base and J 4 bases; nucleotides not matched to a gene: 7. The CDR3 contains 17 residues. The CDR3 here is CASSVTGQGLGANVLTF. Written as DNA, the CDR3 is TGTGCCAGCAGCGTAACAGGACAGGGTCTCGGGGCCAACGTCCTGACTTTC.

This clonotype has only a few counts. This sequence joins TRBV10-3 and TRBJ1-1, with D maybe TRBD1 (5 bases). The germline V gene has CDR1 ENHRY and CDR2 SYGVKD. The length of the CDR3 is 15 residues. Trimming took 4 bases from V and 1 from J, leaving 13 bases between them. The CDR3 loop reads CAISVSDGANTEAFF. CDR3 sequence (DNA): TGTGCCATCAGTGTGAGTGACGGGGCGAACACTGAAGCTTTCTTT.

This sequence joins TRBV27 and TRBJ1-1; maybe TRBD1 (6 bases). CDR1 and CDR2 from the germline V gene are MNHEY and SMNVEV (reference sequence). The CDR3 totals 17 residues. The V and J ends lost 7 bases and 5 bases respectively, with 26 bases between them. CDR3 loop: CASKGMFEWGGATEAFF. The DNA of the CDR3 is TGTGCCAGCAAGGGAATGTTCGAGTGGGGGGGGGCAACTGAAGCTTTCTTT.

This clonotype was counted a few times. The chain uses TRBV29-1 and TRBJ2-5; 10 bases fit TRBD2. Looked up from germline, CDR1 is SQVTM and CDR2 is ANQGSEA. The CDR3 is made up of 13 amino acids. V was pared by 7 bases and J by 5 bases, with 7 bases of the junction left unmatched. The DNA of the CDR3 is TGCAGCGGGGCTAGCGGGAGAATGGAGACCCAGTACTTC. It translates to CSGASGRMETQYF.

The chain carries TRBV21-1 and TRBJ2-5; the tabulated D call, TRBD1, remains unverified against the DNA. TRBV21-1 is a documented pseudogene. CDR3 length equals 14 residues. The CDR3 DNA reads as TGTGCCAGCAGCAAAGGGACAGACCAAGAGACCCAGTACTTC. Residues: CASSKGTDQETQYF.

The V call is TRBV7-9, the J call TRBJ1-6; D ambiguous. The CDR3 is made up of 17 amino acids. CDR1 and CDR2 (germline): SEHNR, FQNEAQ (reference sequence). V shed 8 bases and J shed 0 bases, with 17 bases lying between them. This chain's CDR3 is CASAAAVGSSYNSPLHF. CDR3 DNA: TGTGCCAGCGCCGCGGCTGTTGGTAGCTCCTATAATTCACCCCTCCACTTT.

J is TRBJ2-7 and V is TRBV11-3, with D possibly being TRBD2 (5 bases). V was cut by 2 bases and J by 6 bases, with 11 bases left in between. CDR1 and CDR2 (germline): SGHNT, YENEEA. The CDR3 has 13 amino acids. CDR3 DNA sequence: TGTGCCAGCAGCTTAAGCGGCCAACCCGAGCAGTACTTC. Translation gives CASSLSGQPEQYF.

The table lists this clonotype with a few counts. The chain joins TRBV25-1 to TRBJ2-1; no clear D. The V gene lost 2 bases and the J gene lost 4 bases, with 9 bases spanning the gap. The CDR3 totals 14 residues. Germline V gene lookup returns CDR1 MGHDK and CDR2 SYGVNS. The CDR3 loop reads CASSENRRYNEQFF. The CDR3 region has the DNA TGTGCCAGCAGTGAAAATCGGCGGTACAATGAGCAGTTCTTC.

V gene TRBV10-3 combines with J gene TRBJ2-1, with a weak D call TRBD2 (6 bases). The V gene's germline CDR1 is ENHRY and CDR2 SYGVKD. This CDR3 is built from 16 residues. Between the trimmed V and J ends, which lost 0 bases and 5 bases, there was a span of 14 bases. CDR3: CAISESNLAGNNEQFF. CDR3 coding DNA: TGTGCCATCAGTGAGTCGAATTTGGCGGGGAACAATGAGCAGTTCTTC.

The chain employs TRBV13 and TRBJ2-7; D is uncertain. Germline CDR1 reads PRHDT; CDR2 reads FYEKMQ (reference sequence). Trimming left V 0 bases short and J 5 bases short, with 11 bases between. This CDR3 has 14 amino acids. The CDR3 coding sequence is TGTGCCAGCAGCTTAGGATCTACCACCGACGAGCAGTACTTC. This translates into CASSLGSTTDEQYF.

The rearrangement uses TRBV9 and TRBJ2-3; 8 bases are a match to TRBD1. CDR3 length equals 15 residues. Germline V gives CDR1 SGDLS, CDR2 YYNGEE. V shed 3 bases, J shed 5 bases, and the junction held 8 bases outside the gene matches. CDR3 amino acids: CASSGRDRFRDTQYF. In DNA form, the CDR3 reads TGTGCCAGCAGCGGCCGGGACAGGTTTAGAGATACGCAGTATTTT.

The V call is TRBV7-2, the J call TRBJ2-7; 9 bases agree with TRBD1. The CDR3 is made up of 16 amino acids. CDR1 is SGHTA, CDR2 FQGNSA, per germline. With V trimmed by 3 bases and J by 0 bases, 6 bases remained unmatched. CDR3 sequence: CASSFLDRGYSYEQYF. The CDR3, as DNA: TGTGCCAGCAGCTTTCTGGACAGGGGATACTCCTACGAGCAGTACTTC.

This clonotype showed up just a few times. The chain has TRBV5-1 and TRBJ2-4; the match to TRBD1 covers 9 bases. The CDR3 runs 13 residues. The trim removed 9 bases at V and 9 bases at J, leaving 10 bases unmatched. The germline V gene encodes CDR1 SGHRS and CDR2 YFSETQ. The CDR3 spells CATRGQGEGIQYF. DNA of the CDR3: TGCGCCACCAGGGGACAGGGAGAAGGCATTCAGTACTTC.

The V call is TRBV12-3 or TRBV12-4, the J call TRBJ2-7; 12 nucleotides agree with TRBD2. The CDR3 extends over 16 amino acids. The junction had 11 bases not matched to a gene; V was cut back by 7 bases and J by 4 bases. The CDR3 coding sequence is TGTGCCAGCACCTCTTCGACTAGCGGGAGAAGATACGAGCAGTACTTC. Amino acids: CASTSSTSGRRYEQYF.

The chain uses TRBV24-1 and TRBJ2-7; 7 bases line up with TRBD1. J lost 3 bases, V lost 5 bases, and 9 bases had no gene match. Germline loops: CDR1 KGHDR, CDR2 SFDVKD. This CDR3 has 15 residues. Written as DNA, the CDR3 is TGTGCCACCAGTGTCAATCGACAGGGCTTCTACGAGCAGTACTTC. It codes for CATSVNRQGFYEQYF.

As DNA, the CDR3 is TGTGCCAGCTCAAGACTAGCGGCAAACTACAATGAGCAGTTCTTC. This encodes CASSRLAANYNEQFF. This rearrangement joins TRBV18 to TRBJ2-1, with 9 bases lining up with TRBD2. Trimming at V came to 5 bases and at J to 3 bases, leaving 5 bases not matched to a gene. Germline V lookup: CDR1 KGHSH, CDR2 LQKENI. CDR3 size: 15 residues.

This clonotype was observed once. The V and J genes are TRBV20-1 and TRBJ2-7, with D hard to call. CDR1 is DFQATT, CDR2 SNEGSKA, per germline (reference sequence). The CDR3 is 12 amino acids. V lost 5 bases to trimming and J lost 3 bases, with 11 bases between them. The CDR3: CSARPPSYEQYF. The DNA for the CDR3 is TGCAGTGCTCGGCCGCCGAGCTACGAGCAGTACTTC.

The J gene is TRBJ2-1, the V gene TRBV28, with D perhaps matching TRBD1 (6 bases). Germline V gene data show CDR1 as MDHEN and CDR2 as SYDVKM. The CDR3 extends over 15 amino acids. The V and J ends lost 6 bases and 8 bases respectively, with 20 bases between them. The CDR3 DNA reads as TGTGCCAGCAGAGCAGGGGTTCCCTTCAAGGATGAGCAGTTCTTC. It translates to CASRAGVPFKDEQFF.

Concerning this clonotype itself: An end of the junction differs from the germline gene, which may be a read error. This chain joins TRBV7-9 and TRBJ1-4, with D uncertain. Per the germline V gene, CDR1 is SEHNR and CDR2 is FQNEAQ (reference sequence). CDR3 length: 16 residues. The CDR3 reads CASSVAGLSTNEKLFF. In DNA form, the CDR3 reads TGTGCCAGCAGCGTAGCGGGCCTTTCAACTAATGAAAAACTGTTTTTT.

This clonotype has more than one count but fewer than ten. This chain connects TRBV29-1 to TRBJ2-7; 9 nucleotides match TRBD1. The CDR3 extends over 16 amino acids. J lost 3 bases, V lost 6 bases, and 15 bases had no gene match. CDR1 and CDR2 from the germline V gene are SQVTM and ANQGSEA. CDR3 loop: CSVPVWERGQGYEQYF. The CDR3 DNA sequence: TGCAGCGTGCCCGTTTGGGAGCGGGGACAGGGCTACGAGCAGTACTTC.

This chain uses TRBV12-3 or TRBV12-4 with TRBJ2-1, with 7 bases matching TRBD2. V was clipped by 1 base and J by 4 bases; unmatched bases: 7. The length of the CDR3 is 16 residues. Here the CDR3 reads CASSLGGGGTYNEQFF. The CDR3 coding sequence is TGTGCCAGCAGTTTAGGCGGGGGTGGAACATACAATGAGCAGTTCTTC.

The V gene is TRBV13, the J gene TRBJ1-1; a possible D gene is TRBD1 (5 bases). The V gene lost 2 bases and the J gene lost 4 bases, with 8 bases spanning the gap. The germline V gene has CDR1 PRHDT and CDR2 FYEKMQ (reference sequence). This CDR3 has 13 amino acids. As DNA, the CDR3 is TGTGCCAGCAGCTTAAAGGGGTTCACTGAAGCTTTCTTT. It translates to CASSLKGFTEAFF. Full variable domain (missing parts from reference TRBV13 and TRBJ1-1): AAGVIQSPRHLIKEKRETATLKCYPIPRHDTVYWYQQGPGQDPQFLISFYEKMQSDKGSIPDRFSAQQFSDYHSELNMSSLELGDSALYFCASSLKGFTEAFFGQGTRLTVV.

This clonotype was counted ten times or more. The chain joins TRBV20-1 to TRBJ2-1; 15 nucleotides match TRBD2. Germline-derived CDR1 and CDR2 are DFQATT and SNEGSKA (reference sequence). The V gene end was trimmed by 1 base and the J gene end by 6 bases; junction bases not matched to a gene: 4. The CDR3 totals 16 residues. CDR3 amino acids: CSARGTSGRASNEQFF. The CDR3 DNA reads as TGCAGTGCTAGAGGGACTAGCGGGAGGGCGAGCAATGAGCAGTTCTTC.

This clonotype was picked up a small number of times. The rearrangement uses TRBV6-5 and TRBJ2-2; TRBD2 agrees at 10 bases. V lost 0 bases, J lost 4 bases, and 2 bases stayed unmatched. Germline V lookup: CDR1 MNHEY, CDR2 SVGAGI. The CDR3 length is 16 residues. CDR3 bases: TGTGCCAGCAGTTACTCCCTAGCGGGAGCCACCGGGGAGCTGTTTTTT. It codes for CASSYSLAGATGELFF.